This TCR beta chain came from a study of T cell responses to AZD1222 COVID-19 vaccine. The study, taken as a whole, reports: Seropositive at baseline were only five or six AZD1222 recipients. Clonal diversity was possibly underestimated; the donors were predominantly white British and more often female. Sampled repertoires all dated from after the peak T cell response.

As concerns this clone: What it binds is not known.

The data were produced by immunoSEQ multiplex PCR, yet TCRdb's version contains in-frame clones alone and is incomplete. The sample has 130,000 to 150,000 clones; roughly 86% are singletons. This clonotype originated in an adult who received the MenACWY meningococcal vaccine as a control. The sequencing used peripheral blood, collected 28 days after the second dose of the MenACWY control vaccine.

CDR3 protein: CASSPKQGAAVTEAFF. The CDR3 DNA follows: TGTGCCAGCAGCCCGAAACAGGGGGCCGCCGTGACTGAAGCTTTCTTT. The chain recombines TRBV11-3 with TRBJ1-1; TRBD1 agrees at 9 bases. The CDR3 is 16 amino acids. Germline V gives CDR1 SGHNT, CDR2 YENEEA. With 5 bases clipped from V and 5 bases from J, the junction kept 12 bases outside the gene matches.